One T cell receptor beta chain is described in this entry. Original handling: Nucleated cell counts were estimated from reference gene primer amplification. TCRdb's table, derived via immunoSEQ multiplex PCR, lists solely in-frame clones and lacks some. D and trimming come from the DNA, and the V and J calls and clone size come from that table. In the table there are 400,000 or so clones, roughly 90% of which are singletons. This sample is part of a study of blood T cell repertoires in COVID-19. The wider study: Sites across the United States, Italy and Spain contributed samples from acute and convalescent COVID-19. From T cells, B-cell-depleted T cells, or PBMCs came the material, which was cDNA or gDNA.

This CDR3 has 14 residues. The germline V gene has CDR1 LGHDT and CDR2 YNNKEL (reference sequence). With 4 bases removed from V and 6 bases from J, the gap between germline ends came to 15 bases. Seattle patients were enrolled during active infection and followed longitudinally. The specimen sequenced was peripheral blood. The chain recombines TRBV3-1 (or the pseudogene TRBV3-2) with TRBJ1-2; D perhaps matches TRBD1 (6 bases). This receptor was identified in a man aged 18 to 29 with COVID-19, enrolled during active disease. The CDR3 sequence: CASSPYTGSHGYTF. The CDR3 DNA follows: TGTGCCAGCAGCCCCTACACAGGGAGTCATGGCTACACCTTC.